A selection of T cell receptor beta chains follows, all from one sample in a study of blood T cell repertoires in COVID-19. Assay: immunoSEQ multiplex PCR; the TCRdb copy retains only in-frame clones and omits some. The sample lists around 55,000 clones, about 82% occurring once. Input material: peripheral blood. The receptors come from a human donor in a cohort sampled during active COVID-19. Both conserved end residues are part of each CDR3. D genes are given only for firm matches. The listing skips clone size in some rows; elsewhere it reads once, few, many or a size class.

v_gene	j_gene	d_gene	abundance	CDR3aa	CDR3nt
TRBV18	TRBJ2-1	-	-	CASSRLEDEQFF	TGTGCCAGCTCACGACTGGAGGATGAGCAGTTCTTC
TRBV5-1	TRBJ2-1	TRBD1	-	CASSFDRGIEQFF	TGCGCCAGCAGCTTCGACAGGGGTATTGAGCAGTTCTTC
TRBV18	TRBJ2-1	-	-	CASSLWQRSSYNEQFF	TGTGCCAGCTCACTATGGCAGAGGAGCTCCTACAATGAGCAGTTCTTC
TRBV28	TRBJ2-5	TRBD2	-	CASSPGTTRYQETQYF	TGTGCCAGCAGTCCCGGGACTACCAGGTACCAAGAGACCCAGTACTTC
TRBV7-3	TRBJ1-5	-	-	CASSSGGGGNQPQHF	TGTGCCAGCAGCTCGGGCGGGGGGGGCAATCAGCCCCAGCATTTT
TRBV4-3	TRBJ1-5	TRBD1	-	CASSHLYRDRERPQHF	TGCGCCAGCAGCCACCTCTACCGGGACAGGGAACGGCCCCAGCATTTT
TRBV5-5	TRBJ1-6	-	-	CASSSPRGGRDNSPLHF	TGTGCCAGCAGCTCCCCGAGGGGGGGCCGAGATAATTCACCCCTCCACTTT
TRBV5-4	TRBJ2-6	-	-	CASSSRDSGANVLTF	TGTGCCAGCAGCTCTCGAGACTCTGGGGCCAACGTCCTGACTTTC
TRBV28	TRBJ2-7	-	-	CASSPHYEQYF	TGTGCCAGCAGTCCCCACTACGAGCAGTACTTC
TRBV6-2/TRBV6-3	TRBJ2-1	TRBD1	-	CASSYSRDRGYNEQFF	TGTGCCAGCAGTTACTCGAGGGACAGGGGCTACAATGAGCAGTTCTTC
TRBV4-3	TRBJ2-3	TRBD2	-	CASSQDGRGTDTQYF	TGCGCCAGCAGCCAAGATGGGAGGGGCACAGATACGCAGTATTTT
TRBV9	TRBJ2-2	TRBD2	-	CASVAGAANTGELFF	TGTGCCAGCGTTGCGGGAGCCGCGAACACCGGGGAGCTGTTTTTT
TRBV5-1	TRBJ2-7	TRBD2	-	CASSFSLLAGGPDEQYF	TGCGCCAGCAGCTTTTCTCTCCTAGCGGGAGGGCCTGACGAGCAGTACTTC
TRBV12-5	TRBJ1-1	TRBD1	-	CASGLVQGEATEAFF	TGTGCTAGTGGTTTGGTTCAGGGGGAGGCCACTGAAGCTTTCTTT
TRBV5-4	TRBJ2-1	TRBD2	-	CASSLGLAGVYEQFF	TGTGCCAGCAGCTTGGGGCTAGCGGGAGTATATGAGCAGTTCTTC
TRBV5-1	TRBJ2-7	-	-	CASSPRGREEGEQYF	TGCGCCAGCAGCCCGAGGGGGCGGGAGGAAGGGGAGCAGTACTTC
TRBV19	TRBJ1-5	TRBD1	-	CASTSTGTGNQPQHF	TGTGCCAGCACATCGACAGGGACTGGCAATCAGCCCCAGCATTTT
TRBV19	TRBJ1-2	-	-	CASSMRSAYTF	TGTGCCAGTAGCATGAGGTCTGCCTACACCTTC
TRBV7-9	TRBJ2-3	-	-	CASSWDTSTDTQYF	TGTGCCAGCAGCTGGGACACTAGCACAGATACGCAGTATTTT
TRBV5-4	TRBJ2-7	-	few	CASSLGTGPSYEQYF	TGTGCCAGCAGCTTGGGTACAGGTCCGAGCTACGAGCAGTACTTC
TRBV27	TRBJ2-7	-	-	CASSPTKQGSEQYF	TGTGCCAGCAGTCCGACTAAACAGGGTTCCGAGCAGTACTTC
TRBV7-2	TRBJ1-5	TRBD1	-	CASSLDQTGGGNQPQHF	TGTGCCAGCAGCTTAGATCAAACAGGGGGTGGGAATCAGCCCCAGCATTTT
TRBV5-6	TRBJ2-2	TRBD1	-	CASSLQGARTGELFF	TGTGCCAGCAGCTTGCAGGGGGCGCGTACCGGGGAGCTGTTTTTT
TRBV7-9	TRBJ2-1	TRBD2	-	CASSLGTSGEQFF	TGTGCCAGCAGCTTGGGTACTAGCGGGGAGCAGTTCTTC
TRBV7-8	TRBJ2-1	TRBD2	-	CASTPFRTSGRLYEQFF	TGTGCCAGCACCCCATTTCGGACTAGCGGGAGGCTGTATGAGCAGTTCTTC
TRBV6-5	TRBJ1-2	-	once	CASSPSVQGYGYTF	TGTGCCAGCAGTCCGTCCGTACAGGGCTATGGCTACACCTTC
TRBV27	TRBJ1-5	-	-	CASSTQQPHSNQPQHF	TGTGCCAGCAGTACCCAACAGCCACATAGCAATCAGCCCCAGCATTTT
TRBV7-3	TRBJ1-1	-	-	CASSPGRDTEAFF	TGTGCCAGCAGCCCCGGTCGGGACACTGAAGCTTTCTTT
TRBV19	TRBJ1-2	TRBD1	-	CASSIDPLRTGSYGYTF	TGTGCCAGTAGTATAGATCCTCTTCGGACAGGGAGCTATGGCTACACCTTC
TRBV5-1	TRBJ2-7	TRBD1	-	CASSDIPGQSSYEQYF	TGCGCCAGCAGCGATATCCCGGGACAGTCCTCCTACGAGCAGTACTTC
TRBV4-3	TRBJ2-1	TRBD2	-	CASSYRLAGGEYNEQFF	TGCGCCAGCAGCTACAGACTAGCGGGAGGTGAATACAATGAGCAGTTCTTC
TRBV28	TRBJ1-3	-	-	CASSSSGTGNTIYF	TGTGCCAGCAGTTCCAGCGGGACTGGAAACACCATATATTTT
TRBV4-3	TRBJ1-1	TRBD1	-	CASARDREARQAFF	TGCGCCAGCGCCCGGGACAGGGAGGCTAGGCAAGCTTTCTTT
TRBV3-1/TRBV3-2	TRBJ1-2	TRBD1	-	CASSQVPGQNYGYTF	TGTGCCAGCAGCCAAGTTCCGGGACAGAACTATGGCTACACCTTC
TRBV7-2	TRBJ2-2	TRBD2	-	CASSLVVGGAGELFF	TGTGCCAGCAGCTTAGTGGTGGGAGGGGCCGGGGAGCTGTTTTTT
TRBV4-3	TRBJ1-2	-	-	CASSPPGAGHYGYTF	TGCGCCAGCAGCCCTCCCGGGGCGGGGCACTATGGCTACACCTTC
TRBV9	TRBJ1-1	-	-	CASSVGQGNTEAFF	TGTGCCAGCAGCGTAGGCCAGGGGAACACTGAAGCTTTCTTT
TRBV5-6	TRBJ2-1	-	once	CASSLPGEQFF	TGTGCCAGCAGCCTACCCGGTGAGCAGTTCTTC
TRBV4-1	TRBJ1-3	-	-	CASSQDRGTAGNTIYF	TGCGCCAGCAGCCAAGATCGGGGGACCGCCGGAAACACCATATATTTT
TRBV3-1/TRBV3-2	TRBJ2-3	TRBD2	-	CASSPRLAGDSDTQYF	TGTGCCAGCAGCCCCAGACTAGCGGGAGATTCAGATACGCAGTATTTT
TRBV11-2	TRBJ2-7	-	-	CASSLGSAYEQYF	TGTGCCAGCAGCTTAGGAAGCGCCTACGAGCAGTACTTC
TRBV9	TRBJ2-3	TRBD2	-	CASSELAGGGTDTQYF	TGTGCCAGCAGCGAACTAGCGGGAGGGGGGACAGATACGCAGTATTTT
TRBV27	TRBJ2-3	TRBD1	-	CASSAIGGTGKFTDTQYF	TGTGCCAGCAGTGCCATAGGGGGGACAGGGAAGTTCACAGATACGCAGTATTTT
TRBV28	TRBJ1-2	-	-	CASSTQGRGYTF	TGTGCCAGCAGTACACAGGGAAGGGGCTACACCTTC
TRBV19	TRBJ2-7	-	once	CASSPQTGSYEQYF	TGTGCCAGTAGTCCACAGACAGGTAGCTACGAGCAGTACTTC
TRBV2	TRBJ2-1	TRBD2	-	CASIETSASYNEQFF	TGTGCCAGCATCGAGACTAGCGCCTCCTACAATGAGCAGTTCTTC
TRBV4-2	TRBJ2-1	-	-	CASSQDLGANEQFF	TGTGCCAGCAGCCAAGATCTAGGGGCCAATGAGCAGTTCTTC
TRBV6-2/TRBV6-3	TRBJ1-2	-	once	CASSYASGLWNGYTF	TGTGCCAGCAGTTACGCTTCAGGGTTATGGAATGGCTACACCTTC
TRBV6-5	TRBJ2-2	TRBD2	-	CASRASGLAAGELFF	TGTGCCAGCAGGGCCTCGGGACTAGCCGCCGGGGAGCTGTTTTTT
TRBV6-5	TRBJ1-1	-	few	CASREGISRDTEAFF	TGTGCCAGCAGGGAGGGAATCTCTCGGGACACTGAAGCTTTCTTT
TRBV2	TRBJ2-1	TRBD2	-	CASTATSVANEQFF	TGTGCCAGCACGGCGACTAGCGTGGCAAATGAGCAGTTCTTC
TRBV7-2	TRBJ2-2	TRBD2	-	CASSLARLAGGAGELFF	TGTGCCAGCAGCTTAGCGAGGCTAGCGGGGGGGGCCGGGGAGCTGTTTTTT
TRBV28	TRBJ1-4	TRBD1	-	CASREGQVVEKLFF	TGTGCCAGCAGGGAAGGACAGGTGGTTGAAAAACTGTTTTTT
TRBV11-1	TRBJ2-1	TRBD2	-	CASSSGSGNEQFF	TGTGCCAGCAGCTCGGGTAGCGGGAATGAGCAGTTCTTC
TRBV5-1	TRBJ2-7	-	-	CASSLHHSYEQYF	TGCGCCAGCAGCTTGCATCACTCCTACGAGCAGTACTTC
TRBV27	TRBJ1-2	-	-	CASSLKQGSYGYTF	TGTGCCAGCAGTTTGAAACAGGGATCCTATGGCTACACCTTC
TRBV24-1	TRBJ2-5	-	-	CATSDSFKGKRETQYF	TGTGCCACCAGTGACTCCTTCAAGGGGAAGCGAGAGACCCAGTACTTC